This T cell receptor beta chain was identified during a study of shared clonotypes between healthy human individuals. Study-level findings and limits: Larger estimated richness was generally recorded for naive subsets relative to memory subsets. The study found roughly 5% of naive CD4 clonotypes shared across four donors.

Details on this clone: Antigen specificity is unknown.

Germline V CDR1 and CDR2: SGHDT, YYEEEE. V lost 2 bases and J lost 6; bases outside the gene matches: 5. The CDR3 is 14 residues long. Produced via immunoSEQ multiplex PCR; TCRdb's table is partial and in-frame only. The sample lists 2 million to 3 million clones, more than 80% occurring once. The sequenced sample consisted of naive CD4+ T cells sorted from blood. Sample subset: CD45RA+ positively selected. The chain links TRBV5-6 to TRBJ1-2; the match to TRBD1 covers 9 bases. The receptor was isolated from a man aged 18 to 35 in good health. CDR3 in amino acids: CASSFLDRGNGYTF. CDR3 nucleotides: TGTGCCAGCAGCTTTCTGGACAGGGGCAATGGCTACACCTTC. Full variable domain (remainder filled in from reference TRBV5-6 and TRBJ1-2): DAGVTQSPTHLIKTRGQQVTLRCSPKSGHDTVSWYQQALGQGPQFIFQYYEEEERQRGNFPDRFSGHQFPNYSSELNVNALLLGDSALYLCASSFLDRGNGYTFGSGTRLTVV.